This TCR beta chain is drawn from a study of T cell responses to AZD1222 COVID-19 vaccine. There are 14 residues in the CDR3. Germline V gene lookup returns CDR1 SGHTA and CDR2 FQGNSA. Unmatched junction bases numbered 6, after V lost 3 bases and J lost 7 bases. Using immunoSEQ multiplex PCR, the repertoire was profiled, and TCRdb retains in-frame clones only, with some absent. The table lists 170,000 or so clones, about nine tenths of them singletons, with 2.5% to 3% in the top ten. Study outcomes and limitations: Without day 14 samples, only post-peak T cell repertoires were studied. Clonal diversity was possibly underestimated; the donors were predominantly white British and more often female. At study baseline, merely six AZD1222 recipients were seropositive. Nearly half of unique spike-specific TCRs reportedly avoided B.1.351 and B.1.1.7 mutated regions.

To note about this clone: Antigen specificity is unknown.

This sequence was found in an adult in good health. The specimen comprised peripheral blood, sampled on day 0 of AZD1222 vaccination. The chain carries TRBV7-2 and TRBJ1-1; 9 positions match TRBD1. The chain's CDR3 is CASSFTMGQGEAFF. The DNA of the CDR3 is TGTGCCAGCAGCTTTACTATGGGACAGGGTGAAGCTTTCTTT.